This T cell receptor (beta chain) derives from a study of OX40 agonist ivuxolimab in advanced cancers. Produced via immunoSEQ multiplex PCR; TCRdb's table is partial and in-frame only. The sample records tens of thousands of clones, more than 80% being singletons. The germline V gene has CDR1 MGHDK and CDR2 SYGVNS. Trimming took 5 bases from V and 5 from J, leaving 18 bases between them. The CDR3 loop spans 15 amino acids. This clonotype was obtained from an adult with an advanced solid tumor such as melanoma, head and neck, liver or kidney cancer. The V call is TRBV25-1, the J call TRBJ1-2; weak D call: TRBD1 (6 bases). Here the sequenced sample was CD4+ or CD8+ T cells sorted from blood, taken in a trial of the OX40 agonist ivuxolimab. The CDR3 region has the DNA TGTGCCAGCAGTCCCCCCGGTGGGACACCTTATGGCTACACCTTC. Encoded protein: CASSPPGGTPYGYTF.